These 21 T cell receptor beta chains were all obtained from the same sample, sequenced in a study of blood T cell repertoires in COVID-19. Method: immunoSEQ multiplex PCR; TCRdb's copy keeps in-frame clones and lacks some. The sample has roughly 100,000 clones; around four fifths are singletons. Sequenced sample: peripheral blood. The source is a man in his forties or fifties with active or convalescent COVID-19.

V usage is TRBV10-3 and J usage is TRBJ2-2, with TRBD1 matching 9 bases. This CDR3 has 15 amino acids. J lost 3 bases, V lost 6 bases, and 5 bases had no gene match. From germline, CDR1 is ENHRY and CDR2 SYGVKD. The chain's CDR3 is CAIRKGQGDTGELFF. The DNA for the CDR3 is TGTGCCATCAGGAAGGGACAGGGAGACACCGGGGAGCTGTTTTTT.

As DNA, the CDR3 is TGTGCCAGCTCACCAGGGGAGACATACTATGGCTACACCTTC. Encoded protein: CASSPGETYYGYTF. This rearrangement joins TRBV18 to TRBJ1-2, with D uncertain. The CDR3 is made up of 14 amino acids. Between the trimmed V and J ends, which lost 2 bases and 3 bases, there was a span of 10 bases. The germline CDR1 and CDR2 sequences are KGHSH and LQKENI.

This clone appeared a single time. The J gene is TRBJ1-1, the V gene TRBV5-4; 7 bases line up with TRBD1. Trimming took 9 bases from V and 2 from J; bases not matched to a gene: 7. The CDR3 is 13 residues long. CDR1 is SGHNT and CDR2 is YYREEE in the germline V gene (reference sequence). The chain's CDR3 is CATTGQFNTEAFF. As DNA, the CDR3 is TGTGCCACCACGGGACAGTTTAACACTGAAGCTTTCTTT.

The chain links TRBV7-9 to TRBJ1-5; 8 nucleotides agree with TRBD1. The CDR3 extends over 19 amino acids. Germline V gene sequence: CDR1 SEHNR, CDR2 FQNEAQ (reference sequence). The V gene end was trimmed by 4 bases and the J gene end by 2 bases; junction bases not matched to a gene: 16. CDR3 sequence: CASSSGQGAMKRGNQPQHF. The CDR3 DNA is TGTGCCAGCAGCTCAGGGCAGGGGGCCATGAAAAGGGGCAATCAGCCCCAGCATTTT.

The chain links TRBV4-3 to TRBJ1-5; the D is unclear. The CDR3 length is 14 residues. Germline CDR1 reads LGHNA; CDR2 reads YSLEER. V was trimmed by 0 bases and J by 0 bases, leaving 3 bases between them. As DNA, the CDR3 is TGCGCCAGCAGCCAAGATAATAGCAATCAGCCCCAGCATTTT. Its translation: CASSQDNSNQPQHF.

This chain joins TRBV11-1 and TRBJ1-2; the match to TRBD1 covers 8 bases. The germline V gene encodes CDR1 SGHAT and CDR2 FQDESV (reference sequence). The CDR3 has 14 amino acids. With 5 bases clipped from V and 2 bases from J, the junction kept 4 bases outside the gene matches. As DNA, the CDR3 is TGTGCCAGCAGCATGACAGGGGTGAACTATGGCTACACCTTC. Encoded protein: CASSMTGVNYGYTF. Full variable domain (missing parts from reference TRBV11-1 and TRBJ1-2): EAEVAQSPRYKITEKSQAVAFWCDPISGHATLYWYRQILGQGPELLVQFQDESVVDDSQLPKDRFSAERLKGVDSTLKIQPAELGDSAMYLCASSMTGVNYGYTFGSGTRLTVV.

This chain connects TRBV3-1 (or the pseudogene TRBV3-2) to TRBJ2-7; 7 nucleotides align to TRBD1. CDR3 size: 14 residues. Germline V gene data show CDR1 as LGHDT and CDR2 as YNNKEL (reference sequence). V was clipped by 4 bases and J by 1 base; unmatched bases: 4. The DNA for the CDR3 is TGTGCCAGCAGCCCCCGACAGGGATCCTACGAGCAGTACTTC. Translating it yields CASSPRQGSYEQYF.

The V gene is TRBV27, the J gene TRBJ2-1, with 7 nucleotides matching TRBD1. Trimming removed 7 bases from V and 8 bases from J; junction bases left unmatched: 11. This CDR3 region has 14 residues. Germline V gives CDR1 MNHEY, CDR2 SMNVEV (reference sequence). CDR3 sequence: CASTHRGNADEQFF. In DNA form, the CDR3 reads TGTGCCAGCACCCACAGGGGTAACGCGGATGAGCAGTTCTTC.

The chain has TRBV6-1 and TRBJ1-5, with a possible D match to TRBD1 (5 bases). This CDR3 is 13 amino acids long. Trimming took off 3 bases at V and 15 bases at J, with 18 bases between the two ends. CDR1 and CDR2 from the germline V gene are MNHNS and SASEGT. CDR3 loop: CASSDGAGSRPHF. CDR3 sequence (DNA): TGTGCCAGCAGTGATGGGGCCGGGTCCCGGCCGCATTTT.

In this sample, this clone turned up many times. The V gene is TRBV4-2, the J gene TRBJ2-3; D is ambiguous. Germline CDR1 reads LGHNA; CDR2 reads YNFKEQ. V lost 4 bases, J lost 1 base, and 12 bases lay in between. The CDR3 runs 15 residues. The CDR3 DNA is TGTGCCAGCAGCCCCCGACCCGAGGGCACAGATACGCAGTATTTT. This sequence encodes CASSPRPEGTDTQYF.

This rearrangement joins TRBV9 to TRBJ2-2, with 10 positions matching TRBD1. Germline V gives CDR1 SGDLS, CDR2 YYNGEE. The V gene end was trimmed by 0 bases and the J gene end by 6 bases; junction bases not matched to a gene: 2. The CDR3 runs 15 residues. CDR3: CASSVVGTGAGELFF. The CDR3 bases are TGTGCCAGCAGCGTAGTTGGGACAGGGGCCGGGGAGCTGTTTTTT.

The chain has TRBV7-7 and TRBJ2-3, with unresolved D. In germline, CDR1 is SSHAT, CDR2 FNYEAQ (reference sequence). V lost 4 bases to trimming and J lost 5 bases, with 10 bases between them. There are 13 residues in the CDR3. The CDR3 spells CASSSLVRDTQYF. CDR3 bases: TGTGCCAGCAGCTCCCTAGTTAGAGATACGCAGTATTTT.

The chain couples TRBV12-3 or TRBV12-4 to TRBJ1-5, with 7 bases lining up with TRBD1. V shed 7 bases and J 7 bases; nucleotides not matched to a gene: 7. The CDR3 spans 13 residues. CDR3 amino acids: CASKRRGWQPQHF. In DNA, the CDR3 is TGTGCCAGCAAGCGCAGGGGGTGGCAGCCCCAGCATTTT.

In nucleotides, the CDR3 is TGTGCCAGCAGTGAGGGTAGCTTCTCCGGGGAGCTGTTTTTT. Protein sequence: CASSEGSFSGELFF. The chain is built from TRBV2 and TRBJ2-2; D is uncertain. Germline assignment: CDR1 SNHLY and CDR2 FYNNEI. The CDR3 contains 14 residues. V lost 3 bases to trimming and J lost 6 bases, with 11 bases between them. The variable domain in full, completed from reference TRBV2 and TRBJ2-2, reads EPEVTQTPSHQVTQMGQEVILRCVPISNHLYFYWYRQILGQKVEFLVSFYNNEISEKSEIFDDQFSVERPDGSNFTLKIRSTKLEDSAMYFCASSEGSFSGELFFGEGSRLTVL.

This chain uses TRBV6-6 with TRBJ1-2; 10 bases are shared with TRBD1. CDR1 is MNHNY and CDR2 is SVGAGI in the germline V gene (reference sequence). Trimming removed 6 bases from V and 4 bases from J; junction bases left unmatched: 5. The CDR3 has 14 residues. The CDR3 is CASSQGQGIYGYTF. DNA of the CDR3: TGTGCCAGCAGCCAGGGACAGGGGATCTATGGCTACACCTTC.

The rearrangement links TRBV7-9 to TRBJ1-6, with no clear D. The CDR3 totals 15 residues. Germline CDR1 reads SEHNR; CDR2 reads FQNEAQ (reference sequence). Deletions cut 1 base from V and 5 bases from J, with 9 bases between. The CDR3 spells CASSLGAGDNSPLHF. The CDR3 nucleotides are TGTGCCAGCAGCTTAGGGGCAGGCGATAATTCACCCCTCCACTTT.

The chain joins TRBV3-1 (or the pseudogene TRBV3-2) to TRBJ1-2; 8 bases map to TRBD1. CDR1 and CDR2 (germline): LGHDT, YNNKEL (reference sequence). V lost 5 bases, J lost 4 bases, and 6 bases stayed unmatched. The CDR3 runs to 14 residues. The CDR3 protein is CASSYRTGSYGYTF. CDR3 sequence (DNA): TGTGCCAGCAGCTACCGGACAGGGAGCTATGGCTACACCTTC.

CDR3 sequence reads: CASSQQGAYNQPQHF. CDR3 in DNA: TGCGCCAGCAGCCAACAGGGGGCCTATAATCAGCCCCAGCATTTT. The J gene is TRBJ1-5, the V gene TRBV5-1, with 9 bases identical to TRBD1. Germline assignment: CDR1 SGHRS and CDR2 YFSETQ. The CDR3 consists of 15 residues. J was trimmed by 4 bases and V by 4 bases; bases with no gene match: 6.

The chain combines TRBV7-2 with TRBJ1-1, with 8 bases aligning to TRBD1. Germline values: CDR1 SGHTA, CDR2 FQGNSA. CDR3 length equals 14 residues. V gave up 5 bases and J gave up 7 bases; unmatched junction bases: 9. The CDR3 region is CASSPRDRTVEAFF. CDR3 DNA sequence: TGTGCCAGCAGCCCCCGGGACAGGACGGTTGAAGCTTTCTTT.

J is TRBJ2-3 and V is TRBV18; maybe TRBD1 (6 bases). The CDR3 sequence is 16 residues long. The germline V and J ends were trimmed by 0 bases and 0 bases, with 10 bases remaining between them. Germline V gene sequence: CDR1 KGHSH, CDR2 LQKENI. In nucleotides, the CDR3 is TGTGCCAGCTCACCACCGTGGACAGATAGCACAGATACGCAGTATTTT. Translation gives CASSPPWTDSTDTQYF. Supplemented by reference TRBV18 and TRBJ2-3, the full variable domain reads NAGVMQNPRHLVRRRGQEARLRCSPMKGHSHVYWYRQLPEEGLKFMVYLQKENIIDESGMPKERFSAEFPKEGPSILRIQQVVRGDSAAYFCASSPPWTDSTDTQYFGPGTRLTVL.

This chain joins TRBV27 and TRBJ2-7; D is perhaps TRBD2 (6 bases). The CDR3 spans 15 residues. Germline V gene lookup returns CDR1 MNHEY and CDR2 SMNVEV (reference sequence). V was pared by 1 base and J by 5 bases, with 15 bases between. Here the CDR3 DNA reads TGTGCCAGCAGTTTATGGCCCGGGGGTGATAACGAGCAGTACTTC. It codes for CASSLWPGGDNEQYF.